This TCR beta chain was identified in a study of shared clonotypes between healthy human individuals. The protocol was immunoSEQ multiplex PCR, while the TCRdb copy is restricted to in-frame clones and leaves out a portion. Of 1.5 million to 2.5 million clones in the sample, roughly 95% were seen once. Germline V gene data show CDR1 as SEHNR and CDR2 as FQNEAQ (reference sequence). CDR3 size: 12 residues. With 5 bases removed from V and 4 bases from J, the gap between germline ends came to 6 bases. Naive CD8 cells lacked CD45RO and underwent positive selection for CCR7, leaving out terminally differentiated effector memory CD45RA+ cells.

The specimen was naive CD8+ T cells sorted from blood. The chain recombines TRBV7-9 with TRBJ2-1; D unresolved. This receptor was obtained from a man younger than 35 in good health. CDR3 residues: CASSQVYNEQFF. In nucleotides, the CDR3 is TGTGCCAGCAGCCAAGTATACAATGAGCAGTTCTTC. The full variable domain, its missing parts supplied by reference TRBV7-9 and TRBJ2-1, is DTGVSQNPRHKITKRGQNVTFRCDPISEHNRLYWYRQTLGQGPEFLTYFQNEAQLEKSRLLSDRFSAERPKGSFSTLEIQRTEQGDSAMYLCASSQVYNEQFFGPGTRLTVL.